The 21 T cell receptor beta chains presented below share a single source sample, sequenced in a study of shared clonotypes between healthy human individuals. The method was immunoSEQ multiplex PCR; TCRdb's version includes in-frame clones alone and lacks a portion of them. Altogether more than 400,000 clones are present, roughly 95% being singletons, with the ten largest covering approximately 0.06%. The specimen sequenced was naive CD4+ T cells sorted from blood. Subset specified: CD45RA+ positively selected. The source is a woman aged 30 to 39 in good health.

This chain joins TRBV7-8 and TRBJ2-7; TRBD1 matches at 7 bases. J lost 6 bases, V lost 1 base, and 3 bases had no gene match. This CDR3 is built from 13 residues. Germline CDR1 is SGHVS and CDR2 is FQNEAQ. The CDR3 bases are TGTGCCAGCAGCTTAGTAGACAGGGTCGAGCAGTACTTC. Translated: CASSLVDRVEQYF. Looking up the rest from reference TRBV7-8 and TRBJ2-7 gives the full variable domain: GAGVSQSPRYKVAKRGQDVALRCDPISGHVSLFWYQQALGQGPEFLTYFQNEAQLDKSGLPSDRFFAERPEGSVSTLKIQRTQQEDSAVYLCASSLVDRVEQYFGPGTRLTVT.

The V call is TRBV5-4, the J call TRBJ1-2, with 8 bases aligning to TRBD1. Germline CDR1 reads SGHNT; CDR2 reads YYREEE (reference sequence). CDR3 length equals 16 residues. The junction had 6 bases not matched to a gene; V was cut back by 0 bases and J by 2 bases. The CDR3 region has the DNA TGTGCCAGCAGCTTGGGGCTGAGACAGGGGAACTATGGCTACACCTTC. It codes for CASSLGLRQGNYGYTF.

This clone was seen a few times. The chain employs TRBV11-2 and TRBJ2-7; TRBD2 aligns across 7 bases. This CDR3 has 15 residues. V lost 2 bases to trimming and J lost 7 bases; unmatched junction nucleotides: 11. CDR1 is SGHAT, CDR2 FQNNGV, per germline. The chain's CDR3 is CASSLTWAGAGEQYF. The CDR3 coding sequence is TGTGCCAGCAGCTTAACATGGGCGGGAGCTGGAGAGCAGTACTTC.

This chain connects TRBV9 to TRBJ2-5; D perhaps matches TRBD1 (6 bases). The V and J ends lost 0 bases and 4 bases respectively, with 13 bases between them. Germline CDR1 is SGDLS and CDR2 is YYNGEE. This CDR3 is built from 15 residues. CDR3 coding DNA: TGTGCCAGCAGCGTAGGGGACACTCGGGGAGAGACCCAGTACTTC. It translates to CASSVGDTRGETQYF.

CDR3 nucleotide sequence: TGTGCCAGCAGCCAAGACGGGTTGAACACTGAAGCTTTCTTT. Its translation: CASSQDGLNTEAFF. The genes are TRBV4-2 and TRBJ1-1; unclear D gene. The V end was cut by 0 bases, the J end by 0 bases, with 5 bases between. This CDR3 is 14 amino acids long. The germline V gene has CDR1 LGHNA and CDR2 YNFKEQ.

Remarks on this clone: Distinct nucleotide sequences in the sample also encode this CDR3. V is TRBV5-1 and J is TRBJ1-4; 10 nucleotides agree with TRBD1. In germline, CDR1 is SGHRS, CDR2 YFSETQ. CDR3 length: 14 residues. With V trimmed by 2 bases and J by 7 bases, 2 bases remained unmatched. CDR3 in amino acids: CASSLGTGAEKLFF. Here the CDR3 DNA reads TGCGCCAGCAGCTTAGGGACAGGGGCTGAAAAACTGTTTTTT.

The chain joins TRBV25-1 to TRBJ1-1; no definite D call. Trimming left V 1 base short and J 7 bases short, with 10 bases between. CDR1 is MGHDK and CDR2 is SYGVNS in the germline V gene. The CDR3 consists of 13 residues. This chain's CDR3 is CASSESGQDEAFF. CDR3 in DNA: TGTGCCAGCAGTGAATCAGGTCAGGATGAAGCTTTCTTT.

The chain combines TRBV28 with TRBJ1-5; 10 bases align to TRBD1. This CDR3 region has 16 residues. CDR1 and CDR2 from the germline V gene are MDHEN and SYDVKM. Trimming removed 5 bases from V and 9 bases from J; junction bases left unmatched: 13. The CDR3 here is CASSENRQGAGRPQHF. The CDR3 nucleotides are TGTGCCAGCAGTGAGAACCGACAGGGGGCGGGACGGCCCCAGCATTTT.

The V and J genes are TRBV7-6 and TRBJ2-5; 8 nucleotides match TRBD2. The CDR3 length is 18 residues. The V gene end was trimmed by 0 bases and the J gene end by 4 bases; junction bases not matched to a gene: 13. Germline lookup yields CDR1 SGHVS and CDR2 FNYEAQ. This CDR3 is CASSLASPGLAIRETQYF. CDR3 bases: TGTGCCAGCAGCTTAGCGTCGCCTGGACTAGCAATCCGAGAGACCCAGTACTTC.

V gene TRBV6-1 combines with J gene TRBJ1-5, with a tentative D call TRBD1 (5 bases). Germline CDR1 is MNHNS and CDR2 is SASEGT. V shed 4 bases and J shed 0 bases, with 13 bases lying between them. This CDR3 comprises 16 residues. CDR3: CASSGGTHVSNQPQHF. CDR3 coding DNA: TGTGCCAGCAGTGGGGGGACTCACGTTAGCAATCAGCCCCAGCATTTT.

J is TRBJ2-5 and V is TRBV19, with D possibly TRBD2 on 5 matching bases. V shed 7 bases and J shed 1 base, with 16 bases lying between them. The germline gives CDR1 LNHDA, CDR2 SQIVND (reference sequence). CDR3 length: 15 amino acids. This CDR3 is CASTNRGSGQETQYF. The DNA for the CDR3 is TGTGCCAGTACCAATAGAGGGAGCGGCCAAGAGACCCAGTACTTC.

The chain couples TRBV28 to TRBJ1-2; D not resolved. The CDR3 runs to 9 residues. CDR1 and CDR2 (germline): MDHEN, SYDVKM. As DNA, the CDR3 is TGTGAGACCTGCTATGGCTACACCTTC. Protein product: CETCYGYTF.

The V call is TRBV19, the J call TRBJ1-1; a possible D gene is TRBD1 (5 bases). The ends were cut back, 2 bases at V and 8 bases at J, with 15 bases in the middle. There are 14 residues in the CDR3. CDR1 is LNHDA and CDR2 is SQIVND in the germline V gene (reference sequence). CDR3 protein: CASSIRGVRFEAFF. CDR3 sequence (DNA): TGTGCCAGTAGTATAAGGGGTGTAAGGTTCGAAGCTTTCTTT.

With regard to this clone: Different DNA sequences within this sample yield the same CDR3. The chain joins TRBV27 to TRBJ2-1, with D unresolved. Per the germline V gene, CDR1 is MNHEY and CDR2 is SMNVEV (reference sequence). This CDR3 has 11 amino acids. Deletions cut 1 base from V and 8 bases from J, with 3 bases between. CDR3 in DNA: TGTGCCAGCAGTTTATTCCATGAGCAGTTCTTC. This sequence encodes CASSLFHEQFF.

This clone has only one observation. The rearrangement links TRBV5-8 to TRBJ1-1; unclear D gene. Germline CDR1 reads SGHTS; CDR2 reads YDEGEE. Deletions cut 2 bases from V and 0 bases from J, with 11 bases between. This CDR3 is 15 amino acids long. CDR3 nucleotide sequence: TGTGCCAGCAGCTTAATTCGGCTCATGAACACTGAAGCTTTCTTT. It specifies CASSLIRLMNTEAFF.

V usage is TRBV18 and J usage is TRBJ2-5; D is unresolved. With 1 base removed from V and 7 bases from J, the gap between germline ends came to 7 bases. CDR3 length: 12 residues. Germline CDR1 and CDR2: KGHSH and LQKENI. The CDR3 DNA reads as TGTGCCAGCTCACCACGTATTGGGACCCAGTACTTC. It specifies CASSPRIGTQYF.

This clone was seen a few times. The chain couples TRBV30 to TRBJ1-1; no firm D call. Trimming stripped 8 bases from V and 4 bases from J, with 11 bases between. This CDR3 has 11 amino acids. Germline V CDR1 and CDR2: GTSNPN, SVGIG (reference sequence). The CDR3 nucleotides are TGTGCCGGAAGGGTGGGCACTGAAGCTTTCTTT. This codes for CAGRVGTEAFF. The full variable domain, its missing parts supplied by reference TRBV30 and TRBJ1-1, is SQTIHQWPATLVQPVGSPLSLECTVEGTSNPNLYWYRQAAGRGLQLLFYSVGIGQISSEVPQNLSASRPQDRQFILSSKKLLLSDSGFYLCAGRVGTEAFFGQGTRLTVV.

The chain links TRBV6-5 to TRBJ2-7; 7 bases line up with TRBD2. J was trimmed by 5 bases and V by 0 bases; bases with no gene match: 10. There are 16 residues in the CDR3. Germline V gene lookup returns CDR1 MNHEY and CDR2 SVGAGI. DNA of the CDR3: TGTGCCAGCAGTTACTCGGTTGGGTTGGGGGGGAACGAGCAGTACTTC. The encoded protein is CASSYSVGLGGNEQYF.

The chain is built from TRBV14 and TRBJ1-2; TRBD1 aligns across 8 bases. The CDR3 has 14 amino acids. From germline, CDR1 is SGHDN and CDR2 FVKESK. V lost 0 bases, J lost 7 bases, and 4 bases stayed unmatched. DNA of the CDR3: TGTGCCAGCAGCCAAGAGACAGGGGTGCGTGGCTACACCTTC. Translation gives CASSQETGVRGYTF.

The V call is TRBV5-1, the J call TRBJ2-7; the match to TRBD2 covers 8 bases. CDR1 SGHRS and CDR2 YFSETQ come from the germline V gene. V lost 2 bases to trimming and J lost 0 bases; unmatched junction nucleotides: 4. CDR3 length: 15 residues. The CDR3 sequence: CASSFSGATSYEQYF. The CDR3 DNA sequence: TGCGCCAGCAGCTTTAGCGGGGCGACCTCCTACGAGCAGTACTTC.

V usage is TRBV7-7 and J usage is TRBJ1-3, with a tentative D call TRBD1 (5 bases). V was trimmed by 1 base and J by 4 bases, leaving 32 bases between them. The germline CDR1 and CDR2 sequences are SSHAT and FNYEAQ (reference sequence). This CDR3 comprises 22 residues. Here the CDR3 reads CASSLETSGHGQGDWLGNTIYF. CDR3 in DNA: TGTGCCAGCAGCTTAGAAACGTCTGGTCATGGGCAGGGAGATTGGTTGGGAAACACCATATATTTT.